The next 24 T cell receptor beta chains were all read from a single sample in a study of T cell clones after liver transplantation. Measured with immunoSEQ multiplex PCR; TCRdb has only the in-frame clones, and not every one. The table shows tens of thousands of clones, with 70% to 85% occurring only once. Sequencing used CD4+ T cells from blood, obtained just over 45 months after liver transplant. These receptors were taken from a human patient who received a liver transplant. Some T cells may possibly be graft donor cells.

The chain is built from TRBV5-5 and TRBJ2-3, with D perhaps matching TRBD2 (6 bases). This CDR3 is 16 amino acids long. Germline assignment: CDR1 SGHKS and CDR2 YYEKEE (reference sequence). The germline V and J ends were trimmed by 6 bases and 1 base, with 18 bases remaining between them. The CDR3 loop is CASNPEGTGGTDTQYF. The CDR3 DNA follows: TGTGCCAGCAATCCGGAGGGGACCGGCGGCACAGATACGCAGTATTTT.

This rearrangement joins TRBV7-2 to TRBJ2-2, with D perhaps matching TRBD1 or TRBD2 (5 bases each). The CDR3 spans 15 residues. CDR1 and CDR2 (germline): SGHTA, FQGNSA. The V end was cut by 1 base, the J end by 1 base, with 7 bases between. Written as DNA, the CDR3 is TGTGCCAGCAGCTTAGATGGGGGGAACACCGGGGAGCTGTTTTTT. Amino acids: CASSLDGGNTGELFF.

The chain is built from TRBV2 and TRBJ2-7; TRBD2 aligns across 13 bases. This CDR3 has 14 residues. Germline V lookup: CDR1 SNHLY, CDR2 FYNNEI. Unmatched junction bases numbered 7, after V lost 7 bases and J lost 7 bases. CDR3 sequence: CASKLAGGPREQYF. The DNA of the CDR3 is TGTGCCAGCAAACTAGCGGGAGGGCCTAGGGAGCAGTACTTC.

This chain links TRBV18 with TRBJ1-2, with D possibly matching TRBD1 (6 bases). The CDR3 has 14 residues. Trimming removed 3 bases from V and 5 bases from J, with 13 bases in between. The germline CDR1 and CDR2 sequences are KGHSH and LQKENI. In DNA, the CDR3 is TGTGCCAGCTCACCCGGGGGGCAGATGTATGGCTACACCTTC. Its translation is CASSPGGQMYGYTF.

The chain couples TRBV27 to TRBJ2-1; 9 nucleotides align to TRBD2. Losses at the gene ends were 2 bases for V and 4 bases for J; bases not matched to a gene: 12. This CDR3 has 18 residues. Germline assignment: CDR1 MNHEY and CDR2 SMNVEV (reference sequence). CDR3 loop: CASSLLGISGRGYNEQFF. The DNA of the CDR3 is TGTGCCAGCAGTTTACTCGGGATTAGCGGGAGAGGATACAATGAGCAGTTCTTC.

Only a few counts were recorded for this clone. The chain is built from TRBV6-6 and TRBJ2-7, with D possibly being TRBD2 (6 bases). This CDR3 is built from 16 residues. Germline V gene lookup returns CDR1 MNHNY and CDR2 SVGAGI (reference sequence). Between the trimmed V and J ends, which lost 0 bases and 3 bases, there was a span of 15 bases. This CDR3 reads CASSYSSTGEGYEQYF. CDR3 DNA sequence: TGTGCCAGCAGTTACTCGAGCACGGGAGAGGGCTACGAGCAGTACTTC.

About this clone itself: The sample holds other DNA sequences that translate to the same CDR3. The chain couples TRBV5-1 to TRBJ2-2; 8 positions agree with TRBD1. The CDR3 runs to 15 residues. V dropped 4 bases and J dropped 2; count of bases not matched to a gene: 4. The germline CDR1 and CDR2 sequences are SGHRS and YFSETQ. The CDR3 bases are TGCGCCAGCAGCGGAGGGACAGGCAACACCGGGGAGCTGTTTTTT. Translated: CASSGGTGNTGELFF.

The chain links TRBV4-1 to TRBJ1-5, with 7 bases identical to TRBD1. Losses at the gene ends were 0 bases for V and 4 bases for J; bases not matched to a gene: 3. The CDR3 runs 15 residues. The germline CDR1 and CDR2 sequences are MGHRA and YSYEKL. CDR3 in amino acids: CASSQDHRGNQPQHF. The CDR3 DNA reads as TGCGCCAGCAGCCAAGATCACAGGGGTAATCAGCCCCAGCATTTT.

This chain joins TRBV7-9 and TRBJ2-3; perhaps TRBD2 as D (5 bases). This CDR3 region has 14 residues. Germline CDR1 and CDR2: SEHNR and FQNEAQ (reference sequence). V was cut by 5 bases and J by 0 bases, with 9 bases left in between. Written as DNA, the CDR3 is TGTGCCAGCAGCATTGCTAGCAGCACAGATACGCAGTATTTT. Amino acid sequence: CASSIASSTDTQYF. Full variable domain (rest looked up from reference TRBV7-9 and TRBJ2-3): DTGVSQNPRHKITKRGQNVTFRCDPISEHNRLYWYRQTLGQGPEFLTYFQNEAQLEKSRLLSDRFSAERPKGSFSTLEIQRTEQGDSAMYLCASSIASSTDTQYFGPGTRLTVL.

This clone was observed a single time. This chain's CDR3 is CASSDEVLGGYQPQHF. In nucleotides, the CDR3 is TGTGCCAGCAGTGATGAAGTGTTAGGGGGATATCAGCCCCAGCATTTT. This chain links TRBV6-1 with TRBJ1-5, with D possibly being TRBD1 (6 bases). The germline V gene encodes CDR1 MNHNS and CDR2 SASEGT. The CDR3 is 16 residues long. The germline V and J ends were trimmed by 3 bases and 5 bases, with 17 bases remaining between them.

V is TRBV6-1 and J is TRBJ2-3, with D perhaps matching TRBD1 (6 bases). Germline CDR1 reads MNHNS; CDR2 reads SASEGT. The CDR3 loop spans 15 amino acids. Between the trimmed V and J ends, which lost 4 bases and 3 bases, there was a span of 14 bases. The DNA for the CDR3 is TGTGCCAGCAGTGGGGCGGAGGACAGAACAGATACGCAGTATTTT. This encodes CASSGAEDRTDTQYF.

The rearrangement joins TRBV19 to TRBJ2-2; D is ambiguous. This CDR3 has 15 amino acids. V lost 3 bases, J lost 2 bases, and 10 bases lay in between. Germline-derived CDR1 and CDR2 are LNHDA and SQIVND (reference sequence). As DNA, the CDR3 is TGTGCCAGTAGTATCGGTCACCTAAACACCGGGGAGCTGTTTTTT. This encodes CASSIGHLNTGELFF.

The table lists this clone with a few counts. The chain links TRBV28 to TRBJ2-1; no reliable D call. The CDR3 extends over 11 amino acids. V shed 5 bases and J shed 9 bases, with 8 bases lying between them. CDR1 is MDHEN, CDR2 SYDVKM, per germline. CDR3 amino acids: CASSLFLEQFF. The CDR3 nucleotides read TGTGCCAGCAGTCTTTTCCTTGAGCAGTTCTTC.

The CDR3 DNA reads TGTGCCAGCTCACCACCCACAGGGGACTATGGCTACACCTTC. Protein: CASSPPTGDYGYTF. The V call is TRBV18, the J call TRBJ1-2; 7 bases are shared with TRBD1. J was trimmed by 3 bases and V by 0 bases; bases with no gene match: 1. Germline loops: CDR1 KGHSH, CDR2 LQKENI. This CDR3 spans 14 amino acids. The full variable domain, completed using reference TRBV18 and TRBJ1-2, is NAGVMQNPRHLVRRRGQEARLRCSPMKGHSHVYWYRQLPEEGLKFMVYLQKENIIDESGMPKERFSAEFPKEGPSILRIQQVVRGDSAAYFCASSPPTGDYGYTFGSGTRLTVV.

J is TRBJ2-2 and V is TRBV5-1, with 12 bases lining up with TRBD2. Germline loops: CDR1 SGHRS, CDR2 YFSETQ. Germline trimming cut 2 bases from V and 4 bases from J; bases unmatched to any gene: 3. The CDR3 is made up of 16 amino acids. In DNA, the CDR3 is TGCGCCAGCAGCTTCCTAGCGGGAGGGATCACCGGGGAGCTGTTTTTT. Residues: CASSFLAGGITGELFF.

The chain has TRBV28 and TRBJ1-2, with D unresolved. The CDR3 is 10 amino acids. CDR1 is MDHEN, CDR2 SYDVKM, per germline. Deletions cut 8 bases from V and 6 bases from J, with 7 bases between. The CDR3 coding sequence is TGTGCCAGCTGGAGAGATGGCTACACCTTC. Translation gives CASWRDGYTF.

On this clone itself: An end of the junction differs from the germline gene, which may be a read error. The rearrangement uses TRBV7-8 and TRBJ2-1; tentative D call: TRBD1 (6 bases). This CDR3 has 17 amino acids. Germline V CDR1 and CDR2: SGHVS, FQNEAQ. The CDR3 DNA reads TGTGCCAGCAGCCTAGCCCTGGGGGCAGGGTATGTCAATGAGCAGTTCTTC. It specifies CASSLALGAGYVNEQFF.

In nucleotides, the CDR3 is TGCGCCAGCAGTCACTCTGGCTCTACTTCAGGGACTAGCGGACCCCCCTACGAGCAGTACTTC. Amino acid sequence: CASSHSGSTSGTSGPPYEQYF. This rearrangement joins TRBV23-1 to TRBJ2-7, with TRBD2 matching 11 bases. TRBV23-1 is identified as an open reading frame with a role that is uncertain. The CDR3 is 21 residues long. V was clipped by 3 bases and J by 2 bases; unmatched bases: 21.

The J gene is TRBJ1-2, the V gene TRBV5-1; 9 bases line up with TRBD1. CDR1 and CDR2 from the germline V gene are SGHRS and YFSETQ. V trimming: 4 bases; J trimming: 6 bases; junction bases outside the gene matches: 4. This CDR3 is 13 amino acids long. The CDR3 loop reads CASSPGTGNGYTF. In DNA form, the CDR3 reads TGCGCCAGCAGCCCGGGGACAGGGAATGGCTACACCTTC.

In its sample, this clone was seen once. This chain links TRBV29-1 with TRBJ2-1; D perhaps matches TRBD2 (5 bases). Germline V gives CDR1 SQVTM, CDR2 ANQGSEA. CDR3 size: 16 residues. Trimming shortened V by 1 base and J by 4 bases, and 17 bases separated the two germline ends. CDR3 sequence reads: CSVEGGQDSTYNEQFF. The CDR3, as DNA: TGCAGCGTTGAAGGCGGCCAGGACTCGACATACAATGAGCAGTTCTTC.

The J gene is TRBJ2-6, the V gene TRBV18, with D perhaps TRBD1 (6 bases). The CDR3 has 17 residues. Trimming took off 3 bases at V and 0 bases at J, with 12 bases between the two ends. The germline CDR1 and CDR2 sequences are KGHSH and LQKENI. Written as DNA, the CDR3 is TGTGCCAGCTCACCCCTCGGACAGAACTCTGGGGCCAACGTCCTGACTTTC. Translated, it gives CASSPLGQNSGANVLTF.

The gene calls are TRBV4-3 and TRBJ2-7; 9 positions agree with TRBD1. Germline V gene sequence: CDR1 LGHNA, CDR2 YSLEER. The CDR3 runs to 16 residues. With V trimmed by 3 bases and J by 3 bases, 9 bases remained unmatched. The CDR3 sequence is CASSQVTGTGFYEQYF. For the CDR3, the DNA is TGCGCCAGCAGCCAGGTTACCGGGACAGGGTTCTACGAGCAGTACTTC.

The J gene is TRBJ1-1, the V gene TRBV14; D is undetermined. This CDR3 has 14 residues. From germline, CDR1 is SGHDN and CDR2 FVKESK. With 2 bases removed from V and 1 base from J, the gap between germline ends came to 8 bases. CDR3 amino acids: CASSQQPANTEAFF. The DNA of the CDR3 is TGTGCCAGCAGCCAACAGCCAGCGAACACTGAAGCTTTCTTT.

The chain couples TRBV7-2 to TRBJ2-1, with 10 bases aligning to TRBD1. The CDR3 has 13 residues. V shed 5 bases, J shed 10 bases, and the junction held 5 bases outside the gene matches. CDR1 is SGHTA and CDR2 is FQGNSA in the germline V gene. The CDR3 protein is CASSQTGGREQFF. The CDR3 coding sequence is TGTGCCAGCAGCCAGACAGGGGGCCGCGAGCAGTTCTTC.